The rows below give T cell receptor beta chains drawn from one sample of a study of T cell repertoires in cytomegalovirus infection. Using its own MiXCR run on the reads, TCRdb lists one record per CDR3 protein. The data contain 680,000 or so distinct CDR3 sequences, about a third of them seen just once; the ten biggest clones take up more than 2.5%. The sample was PBMCs. These receptors were taken from a human donor in good health (CMV status not recorded). Some clones in this sample may be carry-over from other donors' samples. Each CDR3 is given with its conserved first and last residue. A D gene is named only where the DNA matches it firmly. Size is omitted from some rows. Given values are once, few, many or a class for expanded clones.

V: TRBV7-9; size: few; D: -; J: TRBJ1-5; DNA: TGTGCCAGCAGCTTAGCACATAGTGAACAGCCCCAGCATTTT; CDR3: CASSLAHSEQPQHF
V: TRBV5-1; size: few; D: -; J: TRBJ1-1; DNA: TGCGCCAGCAGCTTCCGGGGGCCGGACGACGAAGCTTTCTTT; CDR3: CASSFRGPDDEAFF
V: TRBV12-3/TRBV12-4; size: -; D: TRBD1; J: TRBJ2-2; DNA: TGTGCCAGCGGGGGGGGGGACAGGGGGCTTGACGGGGAGCTGTTTTTT; CDR3: CASGGGDRGLDGELFF
V: TRBV12-3/TRBV12-4; size: -; D: TRBD1; J: TRBJ1-2; DNA: TGTGCCAGCAGTTCCTGGACAGGGGGCGGTGGCTACACCTTC; CDR3: CASSSWTGGGGYTF
V: TRBV11-3; size: many; D: -; J: TRBJ1-4; DNA: TGTGCCAGCAGCAAGACAGGCGAAAAACTGTTTTTT; CDR3: CASSKTGEKLFF
V: TRBV6-2/TRBV6-3; size: -; D: -; J: TRBJ1-2; DNA: TGTTCCAGCAGTTACGCGATTGTCCGGCGGAACTATGGCTACACCTTT; CDR3: CSSSYAIVRRNYGYTF
V: TRBV7-7; size: -; D: TRBD2; J: TRBJ2-1; DNA: TGTGCTAGCGGGCCTCTAGCGGGTTTAAGCTCCTACAATGAGCAGTTCTTC; CDR3: CASGPLAGLSSYNEQFF
V: TRBV19; size: -; D: -; J: TRBJ1-5; DNA: TGTGCCAGTAGATCGTCCGGAGGGAGAGATCAGCCCCAGCATTTT; CDR3: CASRSSGGRDQPQHF
V: TRBV7-9; size: -; D: TRBD1; J: TRBJ1-2; DNA: TGTGCCAGCAGCCAGGAAACCAGGGGGGGCTCGGGCTACACCTTC; CDR3: CASSQETRGGSGYTF
V: TRBV7-6; size: many; D: -; J: TRBJ2-7; DNA: TGTGCCAGCACCATGGGGGACAGGACTAGCGAGCAGTACTTC; CDR3: CASTMGDRTSEQYF
V: TRBV19; size: -; D: -; J: TRBJ1-4; DNA: TGTGCCAGTACCTCAGCCAGGGCAACTAATGAAAAACTGTTTTTT; CDR3: CASTSARATNEKLFF
V: TRBV2; size: -; D: TRBD1; J: TRBJ1-4; DNA: TGTGCCAGCAGGGTTCGGACAGGCTATAATGAAAAACTGTTTTTT; CDR3: CASRVRTGYNEKLFF
V: TRBV6-6; size: -; D: TRBD1; J: TRBJ1-5; DNA: TGTGCCAGCAGTTACGGGGACAGGGTAGAGCAGCCCCAGCATTTT; CDR3: CASSYGDRVEQPQHF
V: TRBV7-9; size: many; D: -; J: TRBJ1-1; DNA: TGTGCCAGCAGCCCACGGAACACTGAAGCTTTCTTT; CDR3: CASSPRNTEAFF
V: TRBV6-6; size: -; D: TRBD2; J: TRBJ2-2; DNA: TGTGCCAGCAGATTTAGCGGGAGGATTGCCGGGGAGCTGTTTTTT; CDR3: CASRFSGRIAGELFF
V: TRBV6-2/TRBV6-3; size: -; D: -; J: TRBJ1-5; DNA: TGTGCCAGCAGGAGATACACAGGAAACGGGAATAGGAAACAGCCCCAGCATTTT; CDR3: CASRRYTGNGNRKQPQHF
V: TRBV7-9; size: few; D: -; J: TRBJ1-2; DNA: TGTGCCAGCAGCTTCCCGGAGGGCGGCGGAGTCCATGGCTACACCTTC; CDR3: CASSFPEGGGVHGYTF
V: TRBV2; size: -; D: -; J: TRBJ1-5; DNA: TGTGCCAGCAGACCGCCGACCGGGCGAGAGGCTCAGCCCCAGCATTTT; CDR3: CASRPPTGREAQPQHF
V: TRBV27; size: -; D: TRBD1; J: TRBJ1-2; DNA: TGTGCCAGCAGTTTGGGCAGGGGGTACTATGGCTACACCTTC; CDR3: CASSLGRGYYGYTF
V: TRBV28; size: few; D: TRBD1; J: TRBJ1-5; DNA: TGTGCCAGCAGTTTGCCTATACTACAGGGGGGGGAGTCGAGGCAGCCCCAGCATTTT; CDR3: CASSLPILQGGESRQPQHF
V: TRBV29-1; size: few; D: TRBD2; J: TRBJ2-5; DNA: TGCAGCGTTGAAGCTCTAGCGGGAGGATCGGAGACCCAGTACTTC; CDR3: CSVEALAGGSETQYF
V: TRBV7-2; size: many; D: -; J: TRBJ2-7; DNA: TGTGCCAGCAGCTTAGTCTGGTCCTACGAGCAGTACTTC; CDR3: CASSLVWSYEQYF
V: TRBV7-8; size: few; D: TRBD2; J: TRBJ2-7; DNA: TGTGCCAGCAGCTTCCCCCGGGCTAGCGGGTACTACGAGCAGTACTTC; CDR3: CASSFPRASGYYEQYF
V: TRBV19; size: -; D: -; J: TRBJ1-1; DNA: TGTGCCAGTAGTCAGGCCCTGGGGACCGAACTTCCTGAAGCTTTCTTT; CDR3: CASSQALGTELPEAFF
V: TRBV28; size: -; D: -; J: TRBJ1-1; DNA: TGTGCCAGCAGCCGGACCGGGACTGAGAACACTGAAGCTTTCTTT; CDR3: CASSRTGTENTEAFF
V: TRBV12-3/TRBV12-4; size: -; D: TRBD1; J: TRBJ1-1; DNA: TGTGCCAGCAGTTTATTCGACAGGGCCGCTTTCTTT; CDR3: CASSLFDRAAFF
V: TRBV29-1; size: few; D: -; J: TRBJ2-7; DNA: TGCAGCGTTGAAGTTGGCGGTGCAGGTCGCGGGGACGAGCAGTACTTC; CDR3: CSVEVGGAGRGDEQYF
V: TRBV5-1; size: -; D: -; J: TRBJ1-2; DNA: TGCGCCAGCAGCTTGGTCCAGGGAGAAGTCGGCTACACCTTC; CDR3: CASSLVQGEVGYTF
V: TRBV27; size: few; D: TRBD1; J: TRBJ2-7; DNA: TGTGCCAGCAGTCTATTCGGGACAGGCCCTCTCGAGCAGTACTTC; CDR3: CASSLFGTGPLEQYF
V: TRBV11-1; size: -; D: -; J: TRBJ2-1; DNA: TGTGCCAGCAGCTTAGTTAGGAACACAAGATCCTACAATGAGCAGTTCTTC; CDR3: CASSLVRNTRSYNEQFF
V: TRBV27; size: -; D: TRBD1; J: TRBJ1-2; DNA: TGTGCCAGCAGGAGGACAGGCAATAAGGGTGGCTACACCTTC; CDR3: CASRRTGNKGGYTF
V: TRBV7-8; size: -; D: -; J: TRBJ1-5; DNA: TGTGCCAGCCGCTTAGATGGAAGCAATCAGCCCCAGCATTTT; CDR3: CASRLDGSNQPQHF
V: TRBV15; size: few; D: -; J: TRBJ2-7; DNA: TGTGCCACCAGCAGGATCCGAGCAGGGTATTCCTACGAGCAGTACTTC; CDR3: CATSRIRAGYSYEQYF
V: TRBV20-1; size: -; D: -; J: TRBJ2-3; DNA: TGCAGTGGACTTGCCGCGGGACAGATTTTAGATACGCAGTATTTT; CDR3: CSGLAAGQILDTQYF
V: TRBV4-1; size: few; D: -; J: TRBJ1-2; DNA: TGCGCCAGCAGCCAAGATTTGGGGAGCGGCTATGGCTACACCTTC; CDR3: CASSQDLGSGYGYTF
V: TRBV14; size: -; D: -; J: TRBJ2-2; DNA: TGTGCCAGCAGCCAGTCACCTTCGAACACCGGGGAGCTGTTTTTT; CDR3: CASSQSPSNTGELFF
V: TRBV7-8; size: once; D: -; J: TRBJ2-1; DNA: TGTGCCAGCAGCTTAGCGTGGGGCGGGAAGAGCTCCTACAATGAGCGGTTCTTC; CDR3: CASSLAWGGKSSYNERFF
V: TRBV7-9; size: -; D: -; J: TRBJ1-4; DNA: TGTGCCAGCAGCTCAGACGGAATAATTAATGACAAACTGTTTTTT; CDR3: CASSSDGIINDKLFF
V: TRBV27; size: -; D: -; J: TRBJ1-4; DNA: TGTGCCAGCAGTTTTTGGACCCGTGAAAAACTGTTTTTT; CDR3: CASSFWTREKLFF
V: TRBV24-1; size: once; D: TRBD1; J: TRBJ2-1; DNA: TGTGCCACCAGCAGACAGGGCTACAATGAGCAGTTCTTC; CDR3: CATSRQGYNEQFF